This entry describes one T cell receptor (beta chain). These data originate in a study of control samples from healthy donors and cancer patients. Profiled with immunoSEQ multiplex PCR; TCRdb holds only in-frame clones, not every one. The data show under 150,000 clones, with over 75% seen just once and approximately 2.9% held by the top ten. V was trimmed by 2 bases and J by 1 base, leaving 14 bases between them. Germline V gene lookup returns CDR1 LGHNA and CDR2 YNFKEQ. This CDR3 has 16 residues. The sequencing input was blood. The chain carries TRBV4-2 and TRBJ1-1; D unresolved. The receptor was derived from a man between 60 and 70 years old in good health. The CDR3 DNA follows: TGTGCCAGCAGCCAACAACCCGGGTCCTCGAACACTGAAGCTTTCTTT. This translates into CASSQQPGSSNTEAFF.